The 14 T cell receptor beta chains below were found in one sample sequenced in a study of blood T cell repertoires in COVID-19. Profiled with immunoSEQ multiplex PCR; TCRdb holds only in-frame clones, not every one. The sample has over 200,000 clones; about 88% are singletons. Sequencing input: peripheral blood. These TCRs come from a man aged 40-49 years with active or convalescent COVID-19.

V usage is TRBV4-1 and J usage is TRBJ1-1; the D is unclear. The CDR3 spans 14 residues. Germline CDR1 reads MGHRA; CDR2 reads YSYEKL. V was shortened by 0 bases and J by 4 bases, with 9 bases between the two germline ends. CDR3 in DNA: TGCGCCAGCAGCCAAGATCCAGGCTCCACTGAAGCTTTCTTT. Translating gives CASSQDPGSTEAFF.

The CDR3 DNA sequence: TGTGCCAGCAGCGAAATACAGGACTCACCCCTCCACTTT. Its protein is CASSEIQDSPLHF. The V gene is TRBV11-2, the J gene TRBJ1-6; perhaps TRBD1 as D (5 bases). Trimming stripped 5 bases from V and 10 bases from J, with 12 bases between. The CDR3 length is 13 residues. Looked up from germline, CDR1 is SGHAT and CDR2 is FQNNGV.

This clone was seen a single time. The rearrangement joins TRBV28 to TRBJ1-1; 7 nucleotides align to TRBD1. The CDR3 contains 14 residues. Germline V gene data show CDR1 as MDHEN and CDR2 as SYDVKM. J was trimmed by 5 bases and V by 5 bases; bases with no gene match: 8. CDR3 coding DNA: TGTGCCAGCAGTCATGACAGGGCGGGTACTGAAGCTTTCTTT. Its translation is CASSHDRAGTEAFF.

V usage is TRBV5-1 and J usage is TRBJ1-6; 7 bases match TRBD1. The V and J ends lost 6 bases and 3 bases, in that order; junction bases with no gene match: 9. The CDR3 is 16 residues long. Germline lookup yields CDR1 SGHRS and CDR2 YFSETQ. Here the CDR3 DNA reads TGCGCCAGCAAGCAAGGGACAGCGGACTATAATTCACCCCTCCACTTT. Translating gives CASKQGTADYNSPLHF.

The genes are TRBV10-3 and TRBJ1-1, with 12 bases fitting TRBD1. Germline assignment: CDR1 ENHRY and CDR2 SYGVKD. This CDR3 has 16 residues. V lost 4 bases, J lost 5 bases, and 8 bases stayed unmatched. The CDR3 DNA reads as TGTGCCATCAGTGCTGGGACAGGGGGCCGTCGGACTGAAGCTTTCTTT. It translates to CAISAGTGGRRTEAFF.

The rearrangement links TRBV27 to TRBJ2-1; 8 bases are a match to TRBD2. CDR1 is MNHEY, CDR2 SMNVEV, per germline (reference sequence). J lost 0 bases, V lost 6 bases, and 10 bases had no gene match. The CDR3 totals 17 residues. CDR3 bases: TGTGCCAGCAGCTCGACCTATAGCGGGGTCTCCTACAATGAGCAGTTCTTC. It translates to CASSSTYSGVSYNEQFF.

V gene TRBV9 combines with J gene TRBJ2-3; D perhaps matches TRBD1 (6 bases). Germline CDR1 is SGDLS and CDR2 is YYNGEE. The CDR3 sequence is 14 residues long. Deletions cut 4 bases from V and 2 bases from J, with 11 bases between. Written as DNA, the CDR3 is TGTGCCAGCAGCCTTGGGGGCCCCACAGATACGCAGTATTTT. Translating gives CASSLGGPTDTQYF.

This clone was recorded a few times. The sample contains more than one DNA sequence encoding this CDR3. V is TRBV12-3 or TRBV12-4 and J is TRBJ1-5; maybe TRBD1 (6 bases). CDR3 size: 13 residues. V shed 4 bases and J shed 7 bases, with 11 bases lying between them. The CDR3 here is CASSSGVGQPQHF. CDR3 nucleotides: TGTGCCAGCAGTTCAGGGGTAGGGCAGCCCCAGCATTTT.

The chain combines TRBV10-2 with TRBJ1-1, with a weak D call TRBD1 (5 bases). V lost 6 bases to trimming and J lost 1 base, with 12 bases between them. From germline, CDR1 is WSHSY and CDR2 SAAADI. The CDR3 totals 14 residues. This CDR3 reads CASRIDSANTEAFF. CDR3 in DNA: TGCGCCAGCAGGATCGACAGCGCGAACACTGAAGCTTTCTTT.

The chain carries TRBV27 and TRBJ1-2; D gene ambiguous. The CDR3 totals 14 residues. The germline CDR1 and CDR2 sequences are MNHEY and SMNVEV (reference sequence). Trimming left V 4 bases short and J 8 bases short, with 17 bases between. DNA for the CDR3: TGTGCCAGCAGTTCCCTTTTACAGCCTGGCGGCTACACCTTC. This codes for CASSSLLQPGGYTF.

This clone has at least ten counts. As DNA, the CDR3 is TGTGCCAGCAGCCGAACAGGGGGATACGAGCAGTACTTC. Its protein is CASSRTGGYEQYF. V and J are TRBV7-8 and TRBJ2-7; TRBD1 aligns across 8 bases. The CDR3 runs 13 residues. Looked up from germline, CDR1 is SGHVS and CDR2 is FQNEAQ. With 5 bases clipped from V and 4 bases from J, the junction kept 4 bases outside the gene matches.

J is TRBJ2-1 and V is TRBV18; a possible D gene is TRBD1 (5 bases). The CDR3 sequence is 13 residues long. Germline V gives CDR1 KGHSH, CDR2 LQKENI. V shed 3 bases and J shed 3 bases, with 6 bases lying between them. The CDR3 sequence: CASSPQGYNEQFF. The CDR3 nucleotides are TGTGCCAGCTCACCCCAGGGCTACAATGAGCAGTTCTTC.

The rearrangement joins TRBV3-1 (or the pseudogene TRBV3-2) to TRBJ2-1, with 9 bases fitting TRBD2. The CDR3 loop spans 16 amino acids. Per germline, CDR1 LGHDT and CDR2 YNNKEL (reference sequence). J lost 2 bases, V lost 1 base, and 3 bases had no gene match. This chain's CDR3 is CASSQASGETYNEQFF. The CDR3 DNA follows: TGTGCCAGCAGCCAAGCTAGCGGGGAAACCTACAATGAGCAGTTCTTC.

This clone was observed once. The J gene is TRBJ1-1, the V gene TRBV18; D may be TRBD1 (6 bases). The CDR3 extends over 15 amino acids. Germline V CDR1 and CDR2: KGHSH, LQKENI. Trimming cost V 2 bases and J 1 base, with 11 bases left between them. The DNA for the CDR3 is TGTGCCAGCTCACCATTAGGGGGGGAGAACACTGAAGCTTTCTTT. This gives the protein CASSPLGGENTEAFF.